The rows below give T cell receptor beta chains drawn from one sample of a study of beta chain features in type 1 diabetes. The repertoire was sequenced with immunoSEQ multiplex PCR; TCRdb's copy has only in-frame clones and lacks some. The sample records around 250,000 clones, approximately 15% being singletons. The sample was naive CD4+ T cells from blood. Receptors were obtained from a man aged 25-40 years with type 1 diabetes. Each CDR3 is given with its conserved first and last residue. The order of the fields is D gene, V gene, J gene, clone size, CDR3 DNA, CDR3 protein. D genes are given only for firm matches. Rows give clone size only sometimes, using once, few, many, or a class for an expanded clone.

d_call: TRBD2
v_call: TRBV18
j_call: TRBJ2-3
clone_size: once
cdr3_nt: TGTGCCAGCTCGCCCCTTAGCGGGGGGGCCACAGATACGCAGTATTTT
cdr3_aa: CASSPLSGGATDTQYF

d_call: TRBD2
v_call: TRBV18
j_call: TRBJ2-3
clone_size: few
cdr3_nt: TGTGCCAGCTCCGCGACTAGCGGAAACACAGATACGCAGTATTTT
cdr3_aa: CASSATSGNTDTQYF

d_call: .
v_call: TRBV28
j_call: TRBJ1-1
clone_size: few
cdr3_nt: TGTGCCAGCAGAGTTGCTCCGGTGAACACTGAAGCTTTCTTT
cdr3_aa: CASRVAPVNTEAFF

d_call: TRBD1
v_call: TRBV5-1
j_call: TRBJ1-6
clone_size: .
cdr3_nt: TGCGCCAGCAGCTCCCCCCTTGGGACAGATAATTCACCCCTCCACTTT
cdr3_aa: CASSSPLGTDNSPLHF

d_call: .
v_call: TRBV5-1
j_call: TRBJ2-2
clone_size: few
cdr3_nt: TGCGCCAGCAGCCCGGACAGAGACGCCACCGGGGAGCTGTTTTTT
cdr3_aa: CASSPDRDATGELFF

d_call: TRBD1
v_call: TRBV5-6
j_call: TRBJ2-7
clone_size: .
cdr3_nt: TGTGCCAGCAGTGGGGGACAGTCCTACGAGCAGTACTTC
cdr3_aa: CASSGGQSYEQYF

d_call: .
v_call: TRBV9
j_call: TRBJ2-1
clone_size: few
cdr3_nt: TGTGCCAGCAGCGTAGGGCGGGCCACCTACAATGAGCAGTTCTTC
cdr3_aa: CASSVGRATYNEQFF

d_call: TRBD1
v_call: TRBV2
j_call: TRBJ1-5
clone_size: few
cdr3_nt: TGTGCCAGCCGGGACAGGGGCCCCGGTAATCAGCCCCAGCATTTT
cdr3_aa: CASRDRGPGNQPQHF

d_call: .
v_call: TRBV10-3
j_call: TRBJ1-5
clone_size: few
cdr3_nt: TGTGCCAACCCTACAGGGAGGGTTAATCAGCCCCAGCATTTT
cdr3_aa: CANPTGRVNQPQHF

d_call: TRBD2
v_call: TRBV2
j_call: TRBJ2-5
clone_size: .
cdr3_nt: TGTGCCAGCACAATCTTGACTAGCGGGAAAGAGACCCAGTACTTC
cdr3_aa: CASTILTSGKETQYF

d_call: TRBD2
v_call: TRBV6-5
j_call: TRBJ2-3
clone_size: .
cdr3_nt: TGTGCCAGCACCAGGGAGGGGAGCACAGATACGCAGTATTTT
cdr3_aa: CASTREGSTDTQYF

d_call: .
v_call: TRBV5-6
j_call: TRBJ1-2
clone_size: few
cdr3_nt: TGTGCCAGCAGCCCAGGGGCGCGGGGCTACACCTTC
cdr3_aa: CASSPGARGYTF

d_call: .
v_call: TRBV2
j_call: TRBJ2-5
clone_size: .
cdr3_nt: TGTGCCAGCAGTGCTCAAACAGGGATCCAAGAGACCCAGTACTTC
cdr3_aa: CASSAQTGIQETQYF

d_call: .
v_call: TRBV30
j_call: TRBJ2-1
clone_size: few
cdr3_nt: TGTGCCTGGAAGACTGACTACAATGAGCAGTTCTTC
cdr3_aa: CAWKTDYNEQFF

d_call: .
v_call: TRBV25-1
j_call: TRBJ1-2
clone_size: .
cdr3_nt: TGTGCCAGCAGTGCGTTAGCGGACCCGCCGCGGGGCTACACCTTC
cdr3_aa: CASSALADPPRGYTF

d_call: TRBD1
v_call: TRBV5-4
j_call: TRBJ2-7
clone_size: .
cdr3_nt: TGTGCCAGCAGCCCAGGGGGTATCGGTAGCTACGAGCAGTACTTC
cdr3_aa: CASSPGGIGSYEQYF

d_call: TRBD2
v_call: TRBV5-4
j_call: TRBJ2-1
clone_size: .
cdr3_nt: TGTGCCAGCAGCTGGAAAACGGGGGGGCGGGTCAATGAGCAGTTCTTC
cdr3_aa: CASSWKTGGRVNEQFF

d_call: .
v_call: TRBV30
j_call: TRBJ1-4
clone_size: few
cdr3_nt: TGTGCCTGGAGTACTCGGGAGCCGGAAAAACTGTTTTTT
cdr3_aa: CAWSTREPEKLFF

d_call: TRBD1
v_call: TRBV2
j_call: TRBJ2-3
clone_size: few
cdr3_nt: TGTGCCAGCAGTCCGGGACAGGAGTCAGATACGCAGTATTTT
cdr3_aa: CASSPGQESDTQYF

d_call: TRBD1
v_call: TRBV11-2
j_call: TRBJ2-7
clone_size: few
cdr3_nt: TGTGCCAGCAGTTCGACAGGGGGCTCCTACGAGCAGTACTTC
cdr3_aa: CASSSTGGSYEQYF

d_call: .
v_call: TRBV21-1
j_call: TRBJ2-7
clone_size: .
cdr3_nt: TGTGCCAGCAGCCGTCTTCCGGCTCATTCGGGGTCCGAGCAGTACTTC
cdr3_aa: CASSRLPAHSGSEQYF

d_call: .
v_call: TRBV10-3
j_call: TRBJ2-6
clone_size: .
cdr3_nt: TGTGCCATCAGCAACTCTGGGGCCAACGTCCTGACTTTC
cdr3_aa: CAISNSGANVLTF

d_call: TRBD1
v_call: TRBV5-1
j_call: TRBJ2-7
clone_size: few
cdr3_nt: TGCGCCAGCAGCGGTTCCGGGACAGGGGGCCTACGTGGAGCCTACGAGCAGTACTTC
cdr3_aa: CASSGSGTGGLRGAYEQYF

d_call: .
v_call: TRBV4-1
j_call: TRBJ2-3
clone_size: few
cdr3_nt: TGCGCCAGCAGCCCCTCCGAGAGAGATACGCAGTATTTT
cdr3_aa: CASSPSERDTQYF

d_call: TRBD1
v_call: TRBV7-9
j_call: TRBJ1-2
clone_size: few
cdr3_nt: TGTGCCAGCAGCCCGGGACAGGAATATGGCTACACCTTC
cdr3_aa: CASSPGQEYGYTF

d_call: .
v_call: TRBV15
j_call: TRBJ2-1
clone_size: .
cdr3_nt: TGTGCCACCAGCAGAGACCAAGGGGCGGGGATCTCCTACAATGAGCAGTTCTTC
cdr3_aa: CATSRDQGAGISYNEQFF

d_call: TRBD1
v_call: TRBV15
j_call: TRBJ1-3
clone_size: few
cdr3_nt: TGTGCCACCAGCCGGGACAGGGCTGGAAACACCATATATTTT
cdr3_aa: CATSRDRAGNTIYF

d_call: .
v_call: TRBV29-1
j_call: TRBJ1-4
clone_size: few
cdr3_nt: TGCAGCGTTGTGGAAGGCGCGGATCCCTTTCCAACTAATGAAAAACTGTTTTTT
cdr3_aa: CSVVEGADPFPTNEKLFF

d_call: .
v_call: TRBV15
j_call: TRBJ1-4
clone_size: .
cdr3_nt: TGTGCCACCAGCAGAGAGGCCGTCCAGGGAGGTGAAAAACTGTTTTTT
cdr3_aa: CATSREAVQGGEKLFF

d_call: TRBD1
v_call: TRBV19
j_call: TRBJ1-2
clone_size: few
cdr3_nt: TGTGCCAGTAGTAGCCGACAGGGGGCAAAGGATGGCTACACCTTC
cdr3_aa: CASSSRQGAKDGYTF

d_call: TRBD2
v_call: TRBV10-3
j_call: TRBJ2-1
clone_size: .
cdr3_nt: TGTGCCATCAGTGGGACTAGCGGGAGAAGTGAGCAGTTCTTC
cdr3_aa: CAISGTSGRSEQFF

d_call: TRBD1
v_call: TRBV2
j_call: TRBJ1-5
clone_size: .
cdr3_nt: TGTGCCAGCACCGGGACAGGGGAGGATCAGCCCCAGCATTTT
cdr3_aa: CASTGTGEDQPQHF

d_call: .
v_call: TRBV30
j_call: TRBJ1-5
clone_size: .
cdr3_nt: TGTGCCTGGAGTAGCGACGGCAATCAGCCCCAGCATTTT
cdr3_aa: CAWSSDGNQPQHF

d_call: .
v_call: TRBV6-5
j_call: TRBJ2-5
clone_size: .
cdr3_nt: TGTGCCAGCAAGGCGTGGGGCGAGACCCAGTACTTC
cdr3_aa: CASKAWGETQYF

d_call: TRBD2
v_call: TRBV30
j_call: TRBJ2-1
clone_size: .
cdr3_nt: TGTGCCTGGGAGCTGCTAGCGGGAAATAGAAATGAGCAGTTCTTC
cdr3_aa: CAWELLAGNRNEQFF

d_call: TRBD1
v_call: TRBV5-6
j_call: TRBJ2-3
clone_size: .
cdr3_nt: TGTGCCAGCAGCTACGGACAGGGCTTCACAGATACGCAGTATTTT
cdr3_aa: CASSYGQGFTDTQYF

d_call: TRBD1
v_call: TRBV7-2
j_call: TRBJ1-5
clone_size: few
cdr3_nt: TGTGCCAGCAGTCGGGACAGGGAGCATCAGCCCCAGCATTTT
cdr3_aa: CASSRDREHQPQHF

d_call: .
v_call: TRBV14
j_call: TRBJ2-3
clone_size: few
cdr3_nt: TGTGCCAGCAGCGGCCAGGGGCTCGGCACAGATACGCAGTATTTT
cdr3_aa: CASSGQGLGTDTQYF

d_call: TRBD1
v_call: TRBV7-9
j_call: TRBJ1-1
clone_size: few
cdr3_nt: TGTGCCAGCAGCTTATTGGGGACAGCTACCACTGAAGCTTTCTTT
cdr3_aa: CASSLLGTATTEAFF

d_call: .
v_call: TRBV5-4
j_call: TRBJ1-5
clone_size: few
cdr3_nt: TGTGCCAGCAGCCTTGGCAGGGATCAGCCCCAGCATTTT
cdr3_aa: CASSLGRDQPQHF

d_call: TRBD1
v_call: TRBV29-1
j_call: TRBJ1-1
clone_size: few
cdr3_nt: TGCAGTGGGGGAGACAGGGGTACGAACACTGAAGCTTTCTTT
cdr3_aa: CSGGDRGTNTEAFF

d_call: TRBD2
v_call: TRBV5-4
j_call: TRBJ2-7
clone_size: few
cdr3_nt: TGTGCCAGCAGCGTTACTAGCGGGAGTGGCTACGAGCAGTACTTC
cdr3_aa: CASSVTSGSGYEQYF

d_call: TRBD1
v_call: TRBV6-6
j_call: TRBJ1-2
clone_size: few
cdr3_nt: TGTGCCAGCGTGTACTGGACAGGGGGCGGCGGCTACACCTTC
cdr3_aa: CASVYWTGGGGYTF

d_call: TRBD1
v_call: TRBV7-9
j_call: TRBJ1-1
clone_size: few
cdr3_nt: TGTGCCAGCAGCCAACGGACAGGGCAAGCTTTCTTT
cdr3_aa: CASSQRTGQAFF

d_call: .
v_call: TRBV9
j_call: TRBJ2-1
clone_size: few
cdr3_nt: TGTGCCAGCAGCCCCGGGGAGGCTAGCGCCTCCTACAATGAGCAGTTCTTC
cdr3_aa: CASSPGEASASYNEQFF

d_call: .
v_call: TRBV6-1
j_call: TRBJ1-2
clone_size: .
cdr3_nt: TGTGCCAGCAGTGGGGCGGGCGCCCGAGGCTACACCTTC
cdr3_aa: CASSGAGARGYTF

d_call: .
v_call: TRBV4-2
j_call: TRBJ2-1
clone_size: few
cdr3_nt: TGTGCCAGCAGCCAAGATTTTACAGAATACAATGAGCAGTTCTTC
cdr3_aa: CASSQDFTEYNEQFF

d_call: TRBD1
v_call: TRBV7-9
j_call: TRBJ1-6
clone_size: few
cdr3_nt: TGTGCCAGCAGCCTTGGGACAGGGGAATCACCCCTCCACTTT
cdr3_aa: CASSLGTGESPLHF

d_call: .
v_call: TRBV5-4
j_call: TRBJ2-3
clone_size: few
cdr3_nt: TGTGCCAGCAGCTCACCGTTAGGGGCCAAAGATACGCAGTATTTT
cdr3_aa: CASSSPLGAKDTQYF

d_call: TRBD2
v_call: TRBV9
j_call: TRBJ2-1
clone_size: .
cdr3_nt: TGTGCCAGCACCCGGGACTACGGCAATGAGCAGTTCTTC
cdr3_aa: CASTRDYGNEQFF

d_call: .
v_call: TRBV2
j_call: TRBJ1-4
clone_size: few
cdr3_nt: TGTGCCAGCAGTCCGACAGCAACTAATGAAAAACTGTTTTTT
cdr3_aa: CASSPTATNEKLFF